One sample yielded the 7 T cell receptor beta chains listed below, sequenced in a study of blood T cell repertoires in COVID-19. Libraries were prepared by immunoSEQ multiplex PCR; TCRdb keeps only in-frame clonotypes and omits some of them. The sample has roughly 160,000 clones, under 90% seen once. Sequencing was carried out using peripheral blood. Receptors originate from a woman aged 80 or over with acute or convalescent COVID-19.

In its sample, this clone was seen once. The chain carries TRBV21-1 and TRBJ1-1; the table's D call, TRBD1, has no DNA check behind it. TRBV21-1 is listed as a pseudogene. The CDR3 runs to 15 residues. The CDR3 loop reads CASSKDKGAGTEAFF. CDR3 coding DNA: TGTGCCAGCAGCAAAGATAAGGGGGCGGGGACTGAAGCTTTCTTT.

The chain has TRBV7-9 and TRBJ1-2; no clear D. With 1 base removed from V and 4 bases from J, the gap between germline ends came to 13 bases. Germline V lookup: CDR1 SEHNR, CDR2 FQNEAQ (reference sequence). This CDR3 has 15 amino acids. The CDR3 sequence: CASSLGATGGYGYTF. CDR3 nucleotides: TGTGCCAGCAGCTTAGGGGCGACGGGAGGCTATGGCTACACCTTC.

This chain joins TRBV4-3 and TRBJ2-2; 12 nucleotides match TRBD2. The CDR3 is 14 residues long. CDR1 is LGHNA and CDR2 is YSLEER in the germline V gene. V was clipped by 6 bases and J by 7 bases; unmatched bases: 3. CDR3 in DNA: TGCGCCAGCAGTCTAGCGGGGGGGATCGGGGAGCTGTTTTTT. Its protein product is CASSLAGGIGELFF.

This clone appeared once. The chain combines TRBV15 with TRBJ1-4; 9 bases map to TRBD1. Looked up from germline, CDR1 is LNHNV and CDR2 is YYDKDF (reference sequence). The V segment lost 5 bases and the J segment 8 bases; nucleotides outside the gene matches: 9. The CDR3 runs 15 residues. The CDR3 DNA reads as TGTGCCACCAGCCGACGGACAGGGGCAGGGGAAAAACTGTTTTTT. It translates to CATSRRTGAGEKLFF.

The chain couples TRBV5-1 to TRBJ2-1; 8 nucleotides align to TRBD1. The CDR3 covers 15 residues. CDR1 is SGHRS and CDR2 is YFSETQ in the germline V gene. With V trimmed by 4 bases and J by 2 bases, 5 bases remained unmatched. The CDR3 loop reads CASSIRQGPYNEQFF. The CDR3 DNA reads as TGCGCCAGCAGCATCCGACAGGGGCCCTACAATGAGCAGTTCTTC.

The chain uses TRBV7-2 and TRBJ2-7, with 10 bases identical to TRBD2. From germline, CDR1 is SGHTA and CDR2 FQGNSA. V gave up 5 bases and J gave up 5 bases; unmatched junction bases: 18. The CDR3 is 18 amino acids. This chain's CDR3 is CASSPPMGGSGRANEQYF. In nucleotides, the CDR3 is TGTGCCAGCAGCCCCCCCATGGGAGGAAGCGGGAGGGCCAACGAGCAGTACTTC.

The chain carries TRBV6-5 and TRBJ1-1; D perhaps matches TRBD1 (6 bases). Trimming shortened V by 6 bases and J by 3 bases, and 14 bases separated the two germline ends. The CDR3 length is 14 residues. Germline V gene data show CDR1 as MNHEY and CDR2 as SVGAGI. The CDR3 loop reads CASRSDRYYTEAFF. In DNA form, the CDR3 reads TGTGCCAGCAGATCTGACAGGTATTACACTGAAGCTTTCTTT.